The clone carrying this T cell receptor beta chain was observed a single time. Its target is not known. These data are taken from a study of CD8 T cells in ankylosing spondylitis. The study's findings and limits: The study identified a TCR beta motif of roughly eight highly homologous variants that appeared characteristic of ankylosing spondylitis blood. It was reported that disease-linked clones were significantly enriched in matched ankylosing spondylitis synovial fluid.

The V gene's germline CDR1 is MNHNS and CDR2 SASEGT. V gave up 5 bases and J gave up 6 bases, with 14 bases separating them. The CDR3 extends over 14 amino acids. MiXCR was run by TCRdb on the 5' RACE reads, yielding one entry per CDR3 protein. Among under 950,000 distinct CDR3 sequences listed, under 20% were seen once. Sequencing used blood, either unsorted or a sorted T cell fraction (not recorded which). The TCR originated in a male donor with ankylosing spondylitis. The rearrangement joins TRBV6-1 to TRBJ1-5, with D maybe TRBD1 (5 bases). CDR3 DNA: TGTGCCAGCAGTCCGCTGGGGGGTGGTCAGCCCCAGCATTTT. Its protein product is CASSPLGGGQPQHF.